The clone carrying this T cell receptor beta chain was counted at least ten times. Antigen: not known. From RNA transcripts, TCR beta CDR3 regions were amplified. Using the HTBI primer set, a first-round RT-PCR was run on the TCR CDR3. TCRdb redid the calling of the multiplex PCR reads with MiXCR, one entry per CDR3 protein. The profile shows 300,000 to 500,000 distinct CDR3 sequences, 15% of them singletons. This sample was included in a study of T cells in Graves' hyperthyroidism and ophthalmopathy. Study observations and caveats: Most clonotypes expanded in thyroid above 0.001 were likewise present in blood. Median prediction lead before ophthalmopathy onset was six to eight months with the model.

Patients were excluded because of uncontrolled infection, other autoimmune disease, pregnancy or lactation. The CDR3 length is 17 residues. CDR1 and CDR2 (germline): MDHEN, SYDVKM. Trimming stripped 5 bases from V and 1 base from J, with 19 bases between. The rearrangement joins TRBV28 to TRBJ2-3, with D possibly TRBD2 on 6 matching bases. Material: blood. This receptor was identified in a woman in her twenties or thirties with Graves' hyperthyroidism. The CDR3 loop reads CASSHPPHIAGTDTQYF. In DNA form, the CDR3 reads TGTGCCAGCAGTCATCCCCCTCATATAGCGGGCACAGATACGCAGTATTTT.